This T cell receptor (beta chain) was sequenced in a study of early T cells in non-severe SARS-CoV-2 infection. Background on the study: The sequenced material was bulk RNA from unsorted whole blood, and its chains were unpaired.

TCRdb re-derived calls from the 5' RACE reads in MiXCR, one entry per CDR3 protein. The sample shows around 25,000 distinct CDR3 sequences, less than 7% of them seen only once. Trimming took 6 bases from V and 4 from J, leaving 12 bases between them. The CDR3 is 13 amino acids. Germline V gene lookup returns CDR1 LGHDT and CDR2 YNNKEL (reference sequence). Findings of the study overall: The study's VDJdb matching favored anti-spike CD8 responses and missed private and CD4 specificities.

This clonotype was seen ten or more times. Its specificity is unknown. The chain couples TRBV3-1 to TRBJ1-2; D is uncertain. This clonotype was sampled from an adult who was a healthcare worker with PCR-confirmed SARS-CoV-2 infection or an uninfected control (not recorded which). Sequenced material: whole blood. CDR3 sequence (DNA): TGTGCCAGCAGTAGGGAACAGACCTATGGCTACACCTTC. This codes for CASSREQTYGYTF.